Listed here are 30 T cell receptor beta chains from one sample, sequenced in a study of shared clonotypes between healthy human individuals. Assay: immunoSEQ multiplex PCR; the TCRdb copy retains only in-frame clones and omits some. The repertoire holds roughly 480,000 clones, with roughly 85% as singletons. Sequenced sample: PBMCs. These receptors all come from a woman aged 40 to 50 in good health. Some clones in this sample may be carry-over from other donors' samples.

This chain links TRBV19 with TRBJ2-7; D is perhaps TRBD2 (5 bases). The CDR3 has 14 amino acids. CDR1 is LNHDA, CDR2 SQIVND, per germline (reference sequence). V was cut by 1 base and J by 7 bases, with 14 bases left in between. The chain's CDR3 is CASSIVEGEAEQYF. The CDR3 DNA reads TGTGCCAGTAGTATAGTTGAGGGAGAGGCGGAGCAGTACTTC.

This chain joins TRBV5-1 and TRBJ2-5, with 7 nucleotides matching TRBD1. Per germline, CDR1 SGHRS and CDR2 YFSETQ. The CDR3 has 16 amino acids. V dropped 4 bases and J dropped 6; count of bases not matched to a gene: 15. CDR3 in DNA: TGCGCCAGCAGCGGGGTGGTGAGACAGGGCGGAAAGACCCAGTACTTC. Its translation is CASSGVVRQGGKTQYF.

J is TRBJ1-5 and V is TRBV15, with a possible D match to TRBD1 (5 bases). Per the germline V gene, CDR1 is LNHNV and CDR2 is YYDKDF (reference sequence). With 1 base removed from V and 6 bases from J, the gap between germline ends came to 13 bases. The CDR3 runs 15 residues. The DNA of the CDR3 is TGTGCCACCAGCAGAGTCGAGGGCAGGGCTCAGCCCCAGCATTTT. Protein product: CATSRVEGRAQPQHF.

Remarks on this clone: With a much larger clone just one base away, this may be a read error. The chain uses TRBV7-2 and TRBJ2-3; D not certain. The CDR3 spans 12 residues. The V and J ends lost 4 bases and 1 base respectively, with 3 bases between them. Germline V gene sequence: CDR1 SGHTA, CDR2 FQGNSA. CDR3 bases: TGTGCCAGCAGCTCCGGCACAGATACGCAGTATTTT. It translates to CASSSGTDTQYF. Variable domain in full (rest from reference TRBV7-2 and TRBJ2-3): GAGVSQSPSNKVTEKGKDVELRCDPISGHTALYWYRQSLGQGLEFLIYFQGNSAPDKSGLPSDRFSAERTGGSVSTLTIQRTQQEDSAVYLCASSSGTDTQYFGPGTRLTVL.

The J gene is TRBJ1-2, the V gene TRBV5-1; D gene unclear. CDR3 size: 14 residues. Trimming left V 0 bases short and J 7 bases short, with 13 bases between. CDR1 and CDR2 (germline): SGHRS, YFSETQ. The CDR3 reads CASSLGGLAGGYTF. CDR3 in DNA: TGCGCCAGCAGCTTGGGCGGACTCGCTGGTGGCTACACCTTC.

The chain is built from TRBV9 and TRBJ2-1, with a tentative D call TRBD1 (5 bases). Germline CDR1 is SGDLS and CDR2 is YYNGEE. The V and J ends lost 4 bases and 4 bases respectively, with 15 bases between them. The CDR3 runs 15 residues. Written as DNA, the CDR3 is TGTGCCAGCAGCCCGATAGGGGCCTTTTACAATGAGCAGTTCTTC. It yields the protein CASSPIGAFYNEQFF.

This rearrangement joins TRBV27 to TRBJ2-5, with D possibly being TRBD2 (6 bases). The germline V and J ends were trimmed by 4 bases and 0 bases, with 15 bases remaining between them. This CDR3 is 16 amino acids long. Germline CDR1 reads MNHEY; CDR2 reads SMNVEV (reference sequence). The CDR3 loop reads CASSSWRAGDQETQYF. The CDR3 DNA follows: TGTGCCAGCAGTTCCTGGAGGGCCGGTGACCAAGAGACCCAGTACTTC.

The chain is built from TRBV9 and TRBJ1-2; D not resolved. Germline CDR1 is SGDLS and CDR2 is YYNGEE. The CDR3 loop spans 17 amino acids. V was pared by 0 bases and J by 2 bases, with 17 bases between. For the CDR3, the DNA is TGTGCCAGCAGCGTAGCAGATTTCCCGGACCCCAACTATGGCTACACCTTC. Protein sequence: CASSVADFPDPNYGYTF.

This clone has more than one count but fewer than ten. This chain connects TRBV5-1 to TRBJ2-7; 11 nucleotides line up with TRBD2. The ends lost 0 bases at V and 3 bases at J; junction bases unmatched: 2. The CDR3 loop spans 15 amino acids. From germline, CDR1 is SGHRS and CDR2 YFSETQ. CDR3 loop: CASSLGLAGIYEQYF. The DNA of the CDR3 is TGCGCCAGCAGCTTGGGACTAGCGGGGATCTACGAGCAGTACTTC.

The gene calls are TRBV5-1 and TRBJ2-5, with unresolved D. The CDR3 is 14 amino acids. V was clipped by 4 bases and J by 7 bases, with 17 bases between them. Germline CDR1 and CDR2: SGHRS and YFSETQ. CDR3 region: CASSPGSTLGTQYF. CDR3 DNA: TGCGCCAGCAGCCCTGGTTCGACCCTGGGGACCCAGTACTTC. The full variable domain, its missing parts supplied by reference TRBV5-1 and TRBJ2-5, is KAGVTQTPRYLIKTRGQQVTLSCSPISGHRSVSWYQQTPGQGLQFLFEYFSETQRNKGNFPGRFSGRQFSNSRSEMNVSTLELGDSALYLCASSPGSTLGTQYFGPGTRLLVL.

This clone showed up just a few times. The rearrangement joins TRBV7-6 to TRBJ2-1; TRBD2 matches 7 bases. CDR1 and CDR2 from the germline V gene are SGHVS and FNYEAQ. CDR3 length: 17 amino acids. The J segment lost 5 bases and the V segment lost 4 bases, leaving 14 bases of the junction unmatched. The CDR3 is CASSSRLALGSHNEQFF. CDR3 in DNA: TGTGCCAGCAGCTCCAGACTAGCTCTAGGGTCACACAATGAGCAGTTCTTC.

About this clone: One base away lies a much larger clone, so this may be a sequencing read error. This chain links TRBV19 with TRBJ1-2, with D maybe TRBD1 (6 bases). This CDR3 has 13 amino acids. Germline V gene lookup returns CDR1 LNHDA and CDR2 SQIVND (reference sequence). The CDR3 coding sequence is TGTGCCAGTAGTCAGGGGACACCTGGTGGCTACGCCTTC. Translating it yields CASSQGTPGGYAF.

This clone occurred once. The rearrangement uses TRBV5-6 and TRBJ2-3; 10 positions agree with TRBD2. The ends lost 4 bases at V and 5 bases at J; junction bases unmatched: 13. Germline lookup yields CDR1 SGHDT and CDR2 YYEEEE. This CDR3 is built from 17 residues. In DNA, the CDR3 is TGTGCCAGCAGCGCCGGGACTAGCGTCCGTAGCGGAGATACGCAGTATTTT. Its translation: CASSAGTSVRSGDTQYF.

To note about this clone: The sample contains more than one DNA sequence encoding this CDR3. The chain carries TRBV18 and TRBJ1-1; D not resolved. V shed 1 base and J shed 0 bases, with 9 bases lying between them. There are 15 residues in the CDR3. Germline CDR1 and CDR2: KGHSH and LQKENI. CDR3 loop: CASSPQRHLNTEAFF. DNA for the CDR3: TGTGCCAGCTCACCACAGCGGCACCTGAACACTGAAGCTTTCTTT.

This sequence joins TRBV27 and TRBJ2-7; the D is unclear. Germline loops: CDR1 MNHEY, CDR2 SMNVEV (reference sequence). The CDR3 runs 14 residues. V was pared by 5 bases and J by 1 base, with 12 bases between. The CDR3 sequence: CASSLKSRSYEQYF. The CDR3 DNA reads TGTGCCAGCAGTCTAAAATCACGTTCCTACGAGCAGTACTTC.

This clone was seen more than once but under ten times. The J gene is TRBJ2-1, the V gene TRBV4-2; perhaps TRBD2 as D (6 bases). The length of the CDR3 is 13 residues. V lost 6 bases to trimming and J lost 7 bases, with 13 bases between them. CDR1 and CDR2 from the germline V gene are LGHNA and YNFKEQ. CDR3 amino acids: CASSRGGENEQFF. CDR3 DNA sequence: TGTGCCAGCAGTCGGGGCGGGGAGAATGAGCAGTTCTTC.

The chain joins TRBV7-9 to TRBJ2-1; 14 bases fit TRBD2. From germline, CDR1 is SEHNR and CDR2 FQNEAQ (reference sequence). The CDR3 runs 16 residues. V was pared by 5 bases and J by 7 bases, with 7 bases of the junction left unmatched. The chain's CDR3 is CASSTGLAGAGNEQFF. CDR3 coding DNA: TGTGCCAGCAGCACGGGACTAGCGGGAGCGGGGAATGAGCAGTTCTTC.

Of note for this clone: The sample contains more than one DNA sequence encoding this CDR3. The genes are TRBV7-2 and TRBJ1-1; D is unclear. The CDR3 is 12 amino acids. The V end lost 5 bases, the J end lost 1 base, and 5 bases lay between the germline ends. Germline V lookup: CDR1 SGHTA, CDR2 FQGNSA. The CDR3 spells CASSHPNTEAFF. CDR3 coding DNA: TGTGCCAGCAGCCATCCGAACACTGAAGCTTTCTTT.

Regarding this clone: A clone one base away is much larger, so this may be a read error. The chain couples TRBV7-3 to TRBJ2-2; 10 bases map to TRBD2. The CDR3 consists of 14 residues. Trimming took 4 bases from V and 5 from J; bases not matched to a gene: 1. The germline V gene encodes CDR1 SGHTA and CDR2 FQGTGA. This CDR3 is CASSSGLATGELFF. The CDR3 coding sequence is TGTGCCAGCAGCTCGGGACTAGCGACCGGGGAGCTGTTTTTT.

The chain has TRBV10-3 and TRBJ2-5; D remains ambiguous. Germline CDR1 reads ENHRY; CDR2 reads SYGVKD. CDR3 length equals 12 residues. V lost 7 bases, J lost 5 bases, and 11 bases lay in between. The CDR3 region is CAIKSVGETQYF. CDR3 bases: TGTGCCATCAAGTCCGTAGGGGAGACCCAGTACTTC.

This chain uses TRBV6-4 with TRBJ2-5, with D perhaps matching TRBD1 or TRBD2 (5 bases each). Per germline, CDR1 MRHNA and CDR2 SNTAGT. Trimming took off 7 bases at V and 5 bases at J, with 20 bases between the two ends. The CDR3 is 15 amino acids. CDR3 sequence reads: CASTPGRRSGETQYF. CDR3 coding DNA: TGTGCCAGCACCCCAGGGCGTCGGTCGGGGGAGACCCAGTACTTC.

The rearrangement joins TRBV7-2 to TRBJ2-4; the match to TRBD2 covers 9 bases. V dropped 6 bases and J dropped 4; count of bases not matched to a gene: 7. Germline loops: CDR1 SGHTA, CDR2 FQGNSA. The length of the CDR3 is 15 residues. In DNA, the CDR3 is TGTGCCAGCAGTCTAGCTGCGGGAGGGAAAAACATTCAGTACTTC. Translation: CASSLAAGGKNIQYF.

The table lists this clone with a few counts. The rearrangement links TRBV6-1 to TRBJ1-2; D gene unclear. Trimming stripped 4 bases from V and 4 bases from J, with 16 bases between. The length of the CDR3 is 15 residues. From germline, CDR1 is MNHNS and CDR2 SASEGT. The chain's CDR3 is CASSASVDGGYGYTF. CDR3 nucleotides: TGTGCCAGCAGTGCCTCAGTGGATGGAGGCTATGGCTACACCTTC.

This clone was seen more than once but under ten times. The chain has TRBV10-3 and TRBJ2-7; D may be TRBD2 (6 bases). V lost 0 bases, J lost 3 bases, and 9 bases lay in between. Germline V gives CDR1 ENHRY, CDR2 SYGVKD. The CDR3 covers 14 residues. This CDR3 is CAISESVADYEQYF. The CDR3 DNA sequence: TGTGCCATCAGTGAGTCAGTAGCGGACTACGAGCAGTACTTC.

The chain is built from TRBV5-4 and TRBJ2-5; 9 bases match TRBD1. Losses at the gene ends were 4 bases for V and 4 bases for J; bases not matched to a gene: 5. The CDR3 has 14 residues. Germline CDR1 is SGHNT and CDR2 is YYREEE (reference sequence). Written as DNA, the CDR3 is TGTGCCAGCAGCCCCATGGACAGGGGAGAGACCCAGTACTTC. It encodes CASSPMDRGETQYF.

This rearrangement joins TRBV5-6 to TRBJ1-2; 12 bases agree with TRBD1. Per the germline V gene, CDR1 is SGHDT and CDR2 is YYEEEE. This CDR3 is built from 15 residues. V dropped 4 bases and J dropped 4; count of bases not matched to a gene: 5. CDR3 in amino acids: CASSKGDRGPYGYTF. As DNA, the CDR3 is TGTGCCAGCAGCAAAGGGGACAGGGGGCCCTATGGCTACACCTTC. Using reference TRBV5-6 and TRBJ1-2 for the parts outside the CDR3, the full variable domain is DAGVTQSPTHLIKTRGQQVTLRCSPKSGHDTVSWYQQALGQGPQFIFQYYEEEERQRGNFPDRFSGHQFPNYSSELNVNALLLGDSALYLCASSKGDRGPYGYTFGSGTRLTVV.

Concerning this clone itself: At the DNA level, this CDR3 is encoded by other sequences in the same sample as well. V gene TRBV27 combines with J gene TRBJ1-1; D gene uncertain. Germline assignment: CDR1 MNHEY and CDR2 SMNVEV (reference sequence). The CDR3 runs to 13 residues. Trimming removed 2 bases at V and 4 bases at J, with 8 bases between. In nucleotides, the CDR3 is TGTGCCAGCAGTTTAACGGGGAGCACTGAAGCTTTCTTT. Protein: CASSLTGSTEAFF.

V and J are TRBV5-6 and TRBJ1-1, with unresolved D. Germline V gives CDR1 SGHDT, CDR2 YYEEEE. There are 16 residues in the CDR3. V was shortened by 0 bases and J by 2 bases, with 14 bases between the two germline ends. CDR3 in amino acids: CASSLDGLWGNTEAFF. The CDR3 DNA sequence: TGTGCCAGCAGCTTGGACGGTTTGTGGGGTAACACTGAAGCTTTCTTT.

The genes are TRBV5-1 and TRBJ1-1; weak D call: TRBD1 (5 bases). Trimming took off 4 bases at V and 1 base at J, with 20 bases between the two ends. Looked up from germline, CDR1 is SGHRS and CDR2 is YFSETQ. The CDR3 extends over 17 amino acids. The CDR3 region has the DNA TGCGCCAGCAGCCCCCAAAGGGACTCGCTGGGGAACACTGAAGCTTTCTTT. Residues: CASSPQRDSLGNTEAFF.

The chain joins TRBV4-3 to TRBJ2-2; weak D call: TRBD1 (6 bases). Germline V gene data show CDR1 as LGHNA and CDR2 as YSLEER. The CDR3 is 16 residues long. Between the trimmed V and J ends, which lost 3 bases and 4 bases, there was a span of 15 bases. The CDR3 DNA sequence: TGCGCCAGCAGCCAGGCGAGCACAGGGTTCACCGGGGAGCTGTTTTTT. Its translation: CASSQASTGFTGELFF.